This TCR beta chain originates from a study of tumor-infiltrating lymphocytes in oesophageal squamous cell carcinoma. TCRdb re-derived calls from the PCR reads in MiXCR, one entry per CDR3 protein. The sample records some 9,900 distinct CDR3 sequences, roughly three fifths being singletons. Judged by abundance, this clonotype is medium-sized. CDR1 is MNHNS, CDR2 SASEGT, per germline. The V gene lost 4 bases and the J gene lost 4 bases, with 11 bases spanning the gap. This CDR3 contains 14 residues. The sample consisted of esophageal tumor tissue. The TCR was taken from a female donor with esophageal squamous cell carcinoma. The chain combines TRBV6-1 with TRBJ1-5; no clear D gene. In nucleotides, the CDR3 is TGTGCCAGCAGTGTCTGGCAGTATAATCAGCCCCAGCATTTT. Translated: CASSVWQYNQPQHF.